This T cell receptor (beta chain) was sequenced for a study of technical replicates of blood from a handful of donors. Produced via immunoSEQ multiplex PCR; TCRdb's table is partial and in-frame only. The sample lists about 73,000 clones, more than 85% occurring once. Germline lookup yields CDR1 LNHDA and CDR2 SQIVND (reference sequence). V dropped 4 bases and J dropped 0; count of bases not matched to a gene: 9. The CDR3 extends over 18 amino acids. The V and J genes are TRBV19 and TRBJ2-6, with 7 bases identical to TRBD2. The sample comprised PBMCs. This TCR was sampled from a human donor in good health. Some clones in this sample may be carry-over from other donors' samples. The DNA of the CDR3 is TGTGCCAGTAGTACAACGGGGAGGGCCTCCTCTGGGGCCAACGTCCTGACTTTC. This gives the protein CASSTTGRASSGANVLTF.